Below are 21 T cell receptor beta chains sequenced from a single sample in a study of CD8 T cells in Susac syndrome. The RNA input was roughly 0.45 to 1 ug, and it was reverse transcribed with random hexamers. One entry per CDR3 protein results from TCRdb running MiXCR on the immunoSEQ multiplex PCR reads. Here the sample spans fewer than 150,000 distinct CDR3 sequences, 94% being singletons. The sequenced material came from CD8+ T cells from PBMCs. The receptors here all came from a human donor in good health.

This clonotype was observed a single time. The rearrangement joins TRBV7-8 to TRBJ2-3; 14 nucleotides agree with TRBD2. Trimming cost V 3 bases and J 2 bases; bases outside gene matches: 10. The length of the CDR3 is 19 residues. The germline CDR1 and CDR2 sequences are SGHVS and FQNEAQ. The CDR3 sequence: CASSFFVPGLAGVTDTQYF. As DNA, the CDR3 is TGTGCCAGCAGCTTTTTTGTGCCGGGACTAGCGGGAGTCACAGATACGCAGTATTTT.

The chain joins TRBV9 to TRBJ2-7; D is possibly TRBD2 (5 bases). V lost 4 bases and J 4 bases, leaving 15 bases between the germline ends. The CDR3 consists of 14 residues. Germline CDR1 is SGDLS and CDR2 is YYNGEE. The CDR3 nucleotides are TGTGCCAGCAGCCCCTCCGGGGAAGGGTACGAGCAGTACTTC. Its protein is CASSPSGEGYEQYF. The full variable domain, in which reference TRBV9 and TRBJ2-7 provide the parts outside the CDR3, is DSGVTQTPKHLITATGQRVTLRCSPRSGDLSVYWYQQSLDQGLQFLIQYYNGEERAKGNILERFSAQQFPDLHSELNLSSLELGDSALYFCASSPSGEGYEQYFGPGTRLTVT.

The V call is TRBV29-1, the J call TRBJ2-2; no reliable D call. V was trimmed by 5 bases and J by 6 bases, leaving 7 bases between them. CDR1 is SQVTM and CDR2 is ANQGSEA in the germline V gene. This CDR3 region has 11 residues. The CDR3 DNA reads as TGCAGCGTTAGACGGGCCGGGGAGCTGTTTTTT. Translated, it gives CSVRRAGELFF.

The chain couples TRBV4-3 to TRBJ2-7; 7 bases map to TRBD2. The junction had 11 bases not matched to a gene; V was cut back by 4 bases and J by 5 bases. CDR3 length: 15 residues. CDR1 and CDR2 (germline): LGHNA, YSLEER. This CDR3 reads CASSPNSGTTNEQYF. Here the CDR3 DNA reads TGCGCCAGCAGCCCCAACAGCGGGACTACGAACGAGCAGTACTTC.

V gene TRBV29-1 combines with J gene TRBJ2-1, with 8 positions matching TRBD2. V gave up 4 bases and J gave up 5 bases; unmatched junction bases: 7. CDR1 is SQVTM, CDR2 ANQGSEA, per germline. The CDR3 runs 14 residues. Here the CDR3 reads CSVAGRSGNNEQFF. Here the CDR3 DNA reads TGCAGCGTTGCTGGGCGTAGCGGGAACAATGAGCAGTTCTTC.

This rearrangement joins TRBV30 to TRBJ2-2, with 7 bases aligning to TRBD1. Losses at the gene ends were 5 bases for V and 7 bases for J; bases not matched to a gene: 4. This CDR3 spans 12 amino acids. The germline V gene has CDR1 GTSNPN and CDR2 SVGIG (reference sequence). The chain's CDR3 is CAWQQGNGELFF. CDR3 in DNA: TGTGCCTGGCAACAGGGGAACGGGGAGCTGTTTTTT. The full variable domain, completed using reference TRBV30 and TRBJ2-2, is SQTIHQWPATLVQPVGSPLSLECTVEGTSNPNLYWYRQAAGRGLQLLFYSVGIGQISSEVPQNLSASRPQDRQFILSSKKLLLSDSGFYLCAWQQGNGELFFGEGSRLTVL.

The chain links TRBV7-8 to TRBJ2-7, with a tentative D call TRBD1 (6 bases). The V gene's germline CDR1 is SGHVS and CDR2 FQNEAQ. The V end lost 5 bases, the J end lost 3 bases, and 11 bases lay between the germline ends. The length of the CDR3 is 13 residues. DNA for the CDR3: TGTGCCAGCAGCCGTGGACAGATCTACGAGCAGTACTTC. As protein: CASSRGQIYEQYF. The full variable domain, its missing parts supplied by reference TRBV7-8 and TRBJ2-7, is GAGVSQSPRYKVAKRGQDVALRCDPISGHVSLFWYQQALGQGPEFLTYFQNEAQLDKSGLPSDRFFAERPEGSVSTLKIQRTQQEDSAVYLCASSRGQIYEQYFGPGTRLTVT.

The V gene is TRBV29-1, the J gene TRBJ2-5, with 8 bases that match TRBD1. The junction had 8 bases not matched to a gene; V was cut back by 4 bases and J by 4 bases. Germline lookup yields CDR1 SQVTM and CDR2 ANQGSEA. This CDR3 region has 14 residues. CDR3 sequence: CSVVGQGARETQYF. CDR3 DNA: TGCAGCGTTGTGGGGCAGGGGGCGCGAGAGACCCAGTACTTC.

The CDR3 nucleotides read TGTGCCAGCAGCCAAGAGACAGGGGTCAACGAGCAGTACTTC. It codes for CASSQETGVNEQYF. This chain connects TRBV4-2 to TRBJ2-7; 8 nucleotides align to TRBD1. The CDR3 length is 14 residues. After removal of 0 bases from V and 5 bases from J, the junction contained 3 bases not matched to a gene. From germline, CDR1 is LGHNA and CDR2 YNFKEQ.

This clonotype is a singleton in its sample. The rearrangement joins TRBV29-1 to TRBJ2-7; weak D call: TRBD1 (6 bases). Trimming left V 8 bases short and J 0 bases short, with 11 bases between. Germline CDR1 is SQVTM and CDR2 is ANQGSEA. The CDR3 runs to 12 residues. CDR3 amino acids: CSFWDNSYEQYF. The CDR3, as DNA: TGCAGCTTTTGGGACAACTCCTACGAGCAGTACTTC.

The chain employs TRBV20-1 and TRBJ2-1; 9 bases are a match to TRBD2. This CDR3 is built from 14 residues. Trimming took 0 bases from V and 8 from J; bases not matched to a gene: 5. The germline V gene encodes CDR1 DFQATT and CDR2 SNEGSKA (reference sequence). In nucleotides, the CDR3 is TGCAGTGCTAGAGATTGGACTAGCGCCTATGAGCAGTTCTTC. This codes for CSARDWTSAYEQFF.

CDR3: CHRGHTEAFF. The CDR3, as DNA: TGTCACAGGGGGCACACTGAAGCTTTCTTT. The genes are TRBV27 and TRBJ1-1, with 9 bases identical to TRBD1. The CDR3 consists of 10 residues. Germline CDR1 MNHEY, CDR2 SMNVEV (reference sequence).

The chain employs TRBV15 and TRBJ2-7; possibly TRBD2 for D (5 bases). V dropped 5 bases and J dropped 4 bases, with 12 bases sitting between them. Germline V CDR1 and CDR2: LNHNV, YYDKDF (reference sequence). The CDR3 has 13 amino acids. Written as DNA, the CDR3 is TGTGCCACCAGCGGACTCCCGAGGTACGAGCAGTACTTC. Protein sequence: CATSGLPRYEQYF.

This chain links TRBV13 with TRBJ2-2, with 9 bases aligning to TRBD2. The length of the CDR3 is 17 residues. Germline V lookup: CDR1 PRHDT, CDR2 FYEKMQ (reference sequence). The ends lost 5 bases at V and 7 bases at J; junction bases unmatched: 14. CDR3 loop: CASSIGIAGVGYGELFF. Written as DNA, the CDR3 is TGTGCCAGCAGCATCGGGATAGCGGGAGTGGGTTACGGGGAGCTGTTTTTT.

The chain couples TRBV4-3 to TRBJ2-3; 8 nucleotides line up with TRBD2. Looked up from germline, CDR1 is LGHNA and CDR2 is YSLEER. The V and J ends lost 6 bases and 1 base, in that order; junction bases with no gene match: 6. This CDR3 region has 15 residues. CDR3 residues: CASSQTSGGTDTQYF. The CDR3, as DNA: TGCGCCAGCAGTCAAACTAGCGGAGGCACAGATACGCAGTATTTT.

The CDR3 is CASSISGQHNQPQHF. CDR3 DNA sequence: TGTGCCAGTAGTATATCGGGCCAGCACAATCAGCCCCAGCATTTT. The genes are TRBV19 and TRBJ1-5; D is undetermined. The V and J ends lost 2 bases and 3 bases respectively, with 11 bases between them. This CDR3 is 15 amino acids long. Germline V gene data show CDR1 as LNHDA and CDR2 as SQIVND (reference sequence).

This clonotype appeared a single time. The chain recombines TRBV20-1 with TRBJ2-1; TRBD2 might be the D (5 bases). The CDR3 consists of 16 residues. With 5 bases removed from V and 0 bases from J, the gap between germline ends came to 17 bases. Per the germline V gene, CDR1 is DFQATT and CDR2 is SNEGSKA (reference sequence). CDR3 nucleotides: TGCAGTGCTGACCAAATCCCGGGGAGCTCCTACAATGAGCAGTTCTTC. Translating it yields CSADQIPGSSYNEQFF.

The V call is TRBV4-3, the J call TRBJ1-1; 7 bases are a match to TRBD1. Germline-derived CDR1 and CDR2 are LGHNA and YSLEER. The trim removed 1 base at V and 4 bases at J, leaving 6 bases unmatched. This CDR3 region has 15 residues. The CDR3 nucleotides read TGCGCCAGCAGCCAAGTACACAGGGGAGGCACTGAAGCTTTCTTT. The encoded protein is CASSQVHRGGTEAFF.

CDR3 DNA sequence: TGTGCCAGCAGCTTAACTACAAACACCGGGGAGCTGTTTTTT. The encoded protein is CASSLTTNTGELFF. The chain carries TRBV5-4 and TRBJ2-2; no clear D. This CDR3 region has 14 residues. V lost 2 bases and J lost 2, with 7 bases in between. Germline loops: CDR1 SGHNT, CDR2 YYREEE (reference sequence).

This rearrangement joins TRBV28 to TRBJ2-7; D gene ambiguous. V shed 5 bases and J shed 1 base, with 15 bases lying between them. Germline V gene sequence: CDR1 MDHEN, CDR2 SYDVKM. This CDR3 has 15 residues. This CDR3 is CASSQLRLGSYEQYF. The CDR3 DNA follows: TGTGCCAGCAGTCAACTACGGCTAGGTTCCTACGAGCAGTACTTC.

CDR3 sequence reads: CASSQNGYEQYF. CDR3 DNA: TGTGCCAGCAGCCAAAACGGCTACGAGCAGTACTTC. This sequence joins TRBV7-6 and TRBJ2-7; D remains ambiguous. Germline CDR1 and CDR2: SGHVS and FNYEAQ. The CDR3 sequence is 12 residues long. V lost 5 bases, J lost 3 bases, and 8 bases lay in between.